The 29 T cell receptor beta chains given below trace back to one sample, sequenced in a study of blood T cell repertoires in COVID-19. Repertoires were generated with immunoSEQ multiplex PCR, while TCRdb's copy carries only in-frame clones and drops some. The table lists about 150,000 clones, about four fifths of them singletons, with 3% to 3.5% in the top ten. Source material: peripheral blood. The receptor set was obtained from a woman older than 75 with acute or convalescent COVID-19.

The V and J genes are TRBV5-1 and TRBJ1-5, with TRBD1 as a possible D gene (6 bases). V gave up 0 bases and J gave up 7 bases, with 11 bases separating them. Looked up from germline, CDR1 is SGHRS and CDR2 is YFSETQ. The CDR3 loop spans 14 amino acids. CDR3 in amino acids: CASSLAPGVQPQHF. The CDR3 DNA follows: TGCGCCAGCAGCTTGGCTCCAGGGGTACAGCCCCAGCATTTT.

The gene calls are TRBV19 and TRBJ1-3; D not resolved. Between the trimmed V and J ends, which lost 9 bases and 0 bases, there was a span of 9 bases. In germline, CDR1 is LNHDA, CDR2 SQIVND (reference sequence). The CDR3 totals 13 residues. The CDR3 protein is CASRYSSGNTIYF. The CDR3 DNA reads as TGTGCCAGCCGCTACAGCTCTGGAAACACCATATATTTT.

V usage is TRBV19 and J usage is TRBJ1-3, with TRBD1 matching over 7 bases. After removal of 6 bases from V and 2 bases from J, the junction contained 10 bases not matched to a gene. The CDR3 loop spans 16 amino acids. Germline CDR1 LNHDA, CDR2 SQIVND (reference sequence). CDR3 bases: TGTGCCAGTAGCCCTCGACAGGGAGGCCCTGGAAACACCATATATTTT. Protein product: CASSPRQGGPGNTIYF. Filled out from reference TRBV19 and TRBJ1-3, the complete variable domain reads DGGITQSPKYLFRKEGQNVTLSCEQNLNHDAMYWYRQDPGQGLRLIYYSQIVNDFQKGDIAEGYSVSREKKESFPLTVTSAQKNPTAFYLCASSPRQGGPGNTIYFGEGSWLTVV.

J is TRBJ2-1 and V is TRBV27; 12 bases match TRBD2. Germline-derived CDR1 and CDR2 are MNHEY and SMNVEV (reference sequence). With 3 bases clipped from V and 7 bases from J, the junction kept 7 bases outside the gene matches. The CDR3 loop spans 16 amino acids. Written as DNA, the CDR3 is TGTGCCAGCAGTTTGAGACTAGCGGGGGTAGGGAATGAGCAGTTCTTC. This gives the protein CASSLRLAGVGNEQFF.

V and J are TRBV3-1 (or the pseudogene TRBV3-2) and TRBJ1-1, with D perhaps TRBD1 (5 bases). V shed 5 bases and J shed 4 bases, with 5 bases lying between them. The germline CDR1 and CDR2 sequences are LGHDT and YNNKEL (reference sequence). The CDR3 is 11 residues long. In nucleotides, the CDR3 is TGTGCCAGCAGCGGGGCCACTGAAGCTTTCTTT. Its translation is CASSGATEAFF.

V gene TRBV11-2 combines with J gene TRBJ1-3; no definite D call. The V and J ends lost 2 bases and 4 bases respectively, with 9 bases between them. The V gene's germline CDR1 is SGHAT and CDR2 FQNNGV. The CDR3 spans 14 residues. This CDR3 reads CASSLSRFGNTIYF. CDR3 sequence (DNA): TGTGCCAGCAGCTTAAGCAGGTTCGGAAACACCATATATTTT.

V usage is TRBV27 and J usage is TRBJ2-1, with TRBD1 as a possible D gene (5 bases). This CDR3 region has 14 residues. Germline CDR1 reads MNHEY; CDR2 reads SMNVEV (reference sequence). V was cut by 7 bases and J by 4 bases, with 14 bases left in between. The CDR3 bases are TGTGCCAGCAACCCAGGGAACAATTACAATGAGCAGTTCTTC. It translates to CASNPGNNYNEQFF.

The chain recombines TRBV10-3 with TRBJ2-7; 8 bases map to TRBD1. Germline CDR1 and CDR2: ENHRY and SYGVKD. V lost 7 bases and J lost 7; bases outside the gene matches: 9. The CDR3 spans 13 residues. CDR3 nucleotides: TGTGCCATCAACCCCCAGGGGGCAGGGGAGCAGTACTTC. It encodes CAINPQGAGEQYF.

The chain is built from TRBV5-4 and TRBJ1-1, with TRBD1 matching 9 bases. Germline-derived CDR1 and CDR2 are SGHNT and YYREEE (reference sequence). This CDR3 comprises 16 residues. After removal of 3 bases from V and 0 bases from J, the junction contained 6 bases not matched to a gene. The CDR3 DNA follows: TGTGCCAGCAGCTCCGGGGACAGGGTCTTGAACACTGAAGCTTTCTTT. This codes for CASSSGDRVLNTEAFF. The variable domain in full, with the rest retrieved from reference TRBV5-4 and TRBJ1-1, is ETGVTQSPTHLIKTRGQQVTLRCSSQSGHNTVSWYQQALGQGPQFIFQYYREEENGRGNFPPRFSGLQFPNYSSELNVNALELDDSALYLCASSSGDRVLNTEAFFGQGTRLTVV.

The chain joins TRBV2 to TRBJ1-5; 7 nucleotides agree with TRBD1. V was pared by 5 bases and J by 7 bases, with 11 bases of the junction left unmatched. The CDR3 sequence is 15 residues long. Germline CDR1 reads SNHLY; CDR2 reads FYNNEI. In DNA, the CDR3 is TGTGCCAGCAGTCTTTTCCCCAGGGGGTCCCAGCCCCAGCATTTT. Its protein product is CASSLFPRGSQPQHF.

The DNA of the CDR3 is TGTGCCATCAGTGAGTCGGAGGGTAAGCAGTACTTC. It translates to CAISESEGKQYF. The chain links TRBV10-3 to TRBJ2-7; perhaps TRBD2 as D (6 bases). Trimming removed 0 bases from V and 8 bases from J, with 8 bases in between. Germline V CDR1 and CDR2: ENHRY, SYGVKD. The CDR3 runs to 12 residues.

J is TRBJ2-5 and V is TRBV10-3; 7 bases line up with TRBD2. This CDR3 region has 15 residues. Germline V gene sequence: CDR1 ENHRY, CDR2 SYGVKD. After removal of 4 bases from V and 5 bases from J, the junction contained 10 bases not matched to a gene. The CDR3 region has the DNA TGTGCCATCAGTGCCGGGACTACTGCAGGGGAGACCCAGTACTTC. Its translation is CAISAGTTAGETQYF.

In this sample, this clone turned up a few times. The DNA for the CDR3 is TGTGCCAGTACCAGTCCAGGGGTGGGTCAGCCCCAGCATTTT. This codes for CASTSPGVGQPQHF. The chain carries TRBV19 and TRBJ1-5; D possibly corresponds to TRBD1 (6 bases). The CDR3 has 14 residues. Per the germline V gene, CDR1 is LNHDA and CDR2 is SQIVND (reference sequence). The ends were cut back, 7 bases at V and 6 bases at J, with 16 bases in the middle.

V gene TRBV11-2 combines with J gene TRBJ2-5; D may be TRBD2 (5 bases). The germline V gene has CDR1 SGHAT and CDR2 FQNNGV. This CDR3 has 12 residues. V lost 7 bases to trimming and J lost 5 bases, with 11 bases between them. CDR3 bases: TGTGCCAGCACCCACCGGGGTGAGACCCAGTACTTC. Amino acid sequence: CASTHRGETQYF.

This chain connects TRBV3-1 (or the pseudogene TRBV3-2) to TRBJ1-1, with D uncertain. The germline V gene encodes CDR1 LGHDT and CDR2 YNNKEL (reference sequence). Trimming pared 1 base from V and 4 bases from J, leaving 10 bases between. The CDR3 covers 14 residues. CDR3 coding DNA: TGTGCCAGCAGCCAAGGGAGGGTCCGCACTGAAGCTTTCTTT. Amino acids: CASSQGRVRTEAFF.

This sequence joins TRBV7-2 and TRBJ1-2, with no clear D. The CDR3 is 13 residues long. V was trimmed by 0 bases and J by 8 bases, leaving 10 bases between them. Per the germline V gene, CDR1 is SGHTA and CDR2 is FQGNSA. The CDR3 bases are TGTGCCAGCAGCTTAGCCCCCTACGGGGGCTACACCTTC. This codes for CASSLAPYGGYTF.

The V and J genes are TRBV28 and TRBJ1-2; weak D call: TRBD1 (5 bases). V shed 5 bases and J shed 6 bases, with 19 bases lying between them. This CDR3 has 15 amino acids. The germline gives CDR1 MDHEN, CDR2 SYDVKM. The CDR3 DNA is TGTGCCAGCAGTCCGTCGTCAGGGCAGGGAAATGGCTACACCTTC. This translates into CASSPSSGQGNGYTF.

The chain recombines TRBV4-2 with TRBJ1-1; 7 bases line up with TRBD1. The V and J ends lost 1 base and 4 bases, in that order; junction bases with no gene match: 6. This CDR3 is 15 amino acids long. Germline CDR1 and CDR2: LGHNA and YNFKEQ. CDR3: CASSQVPGGTTEAFF. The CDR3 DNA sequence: TGTGCCAGCAGCCAAGTTCCAGGGGGGACCACTGAAGCTTTCTTT.

CDR3 protein: CASSQDRMNYRGIYGAFF. CDR3 DNA sequence: TGCGCCAGCAGCCAAGATCGCATGAATTACAGGGGGATCTACGGAGCTTTCTTT. This sequence joins TRBV4-1 and TRBJ1-1, with TRBD1 matching over 8 bases. Germline CDR1 reads MGHRA; CDR2 reads YSYEKL. V lost 0 bases, J lost 10 bases, and 19 bases stayed unmatched. The CDR3 has 18 amino acids.

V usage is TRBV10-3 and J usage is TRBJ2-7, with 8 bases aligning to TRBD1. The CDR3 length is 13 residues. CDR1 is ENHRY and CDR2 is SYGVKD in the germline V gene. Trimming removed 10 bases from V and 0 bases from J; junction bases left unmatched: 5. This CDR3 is CATRDRSSYEQYF. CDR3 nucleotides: TGTGCCACCAGGGACAGGAGCTCCTACGAGCAGTACTTC.

The CDR3 DNA reads as TGTGCCAGCAGCTTAGGTAGAGCGGGGGCCAACACCGGGGAGCTGTTTTTT. Translated: CASSLGRAGANTGELFF. The chain combines TRBV7-2 with TRBJ2-2, with 8 positions matching TRBD2. The germline CDR1 and CDR2 sequences are SGHTA and FQGNSA. The CDR3 extends over 17 amino acids. The ends lost 1 base at V and 2 bases at J; junction bases unmatched: 6.

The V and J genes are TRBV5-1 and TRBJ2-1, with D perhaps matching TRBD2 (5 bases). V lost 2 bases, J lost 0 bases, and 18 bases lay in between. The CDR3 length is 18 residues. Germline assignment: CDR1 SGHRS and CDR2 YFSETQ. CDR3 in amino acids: CASSFPPDYSGSYNEQFF. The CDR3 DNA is TGCGCCAGCAGCTTTCCCCCTGACTATTCTGGCTCCTACAATGAGCAGTTCTTC.

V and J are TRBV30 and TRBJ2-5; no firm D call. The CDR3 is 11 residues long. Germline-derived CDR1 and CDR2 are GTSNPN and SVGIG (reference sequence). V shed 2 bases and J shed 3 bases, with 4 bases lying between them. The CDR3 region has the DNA TGTGCCTGGAGTCCCGAAGAGACCCAGTACTTC. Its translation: CAWSPEETQYF. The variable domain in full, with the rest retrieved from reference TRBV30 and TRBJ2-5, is SQTIHQWPATLVQPVGSPLSLECTVEGTSNPNLYWYRQAAGRGLQLLFYSVGIGQISSEVPQNLSASRPQDRQFILSSKKLLLSDSGFYLCAWSPEETQYFGPGTRLLVL.

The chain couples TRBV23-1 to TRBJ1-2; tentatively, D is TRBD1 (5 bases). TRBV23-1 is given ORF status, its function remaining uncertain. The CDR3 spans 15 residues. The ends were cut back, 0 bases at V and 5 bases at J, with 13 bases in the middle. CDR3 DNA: TGCGCCAGCAGTCAATCGGCCAGGGAGGTTTATGGCTACACCTTC. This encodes CASSQSAREVYGYTF.

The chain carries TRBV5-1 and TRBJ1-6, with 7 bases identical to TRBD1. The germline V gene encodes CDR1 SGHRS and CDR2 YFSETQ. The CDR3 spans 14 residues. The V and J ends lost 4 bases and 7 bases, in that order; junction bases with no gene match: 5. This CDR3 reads CASSATQGNSPLHF. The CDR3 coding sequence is TGCGCCAGCAGCGCTACACAGGGGAATTCACCCCTCCACTTT. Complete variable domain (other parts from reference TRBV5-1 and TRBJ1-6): KAGVTQTPRYLIKTRGQQVTLSCSPISGHRSVSWYQQTPGQGLQFLFEYFSETQRNKGNFPGRFSGRQFSNSRSEMNVSTLELGDSALYLCASSATQGNSPLHFGNGTRLTVT.

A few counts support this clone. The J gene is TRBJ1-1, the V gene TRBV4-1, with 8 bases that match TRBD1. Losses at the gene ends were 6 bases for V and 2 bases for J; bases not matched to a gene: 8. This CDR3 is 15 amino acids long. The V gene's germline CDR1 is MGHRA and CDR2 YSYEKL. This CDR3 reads CASRHPGQDNTEAFF. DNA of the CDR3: TGCGCCAGCAGACATCCGGGACAGGATAACACTGAAGCTTTCTTT.

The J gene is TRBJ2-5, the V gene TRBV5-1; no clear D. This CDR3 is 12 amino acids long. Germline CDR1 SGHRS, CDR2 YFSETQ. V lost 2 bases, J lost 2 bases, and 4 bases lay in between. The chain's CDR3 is CASSFSQETQYF. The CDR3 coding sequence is TGCGCCAGCAGCTTCAGTCAAGAGACCCAGTACTTC.

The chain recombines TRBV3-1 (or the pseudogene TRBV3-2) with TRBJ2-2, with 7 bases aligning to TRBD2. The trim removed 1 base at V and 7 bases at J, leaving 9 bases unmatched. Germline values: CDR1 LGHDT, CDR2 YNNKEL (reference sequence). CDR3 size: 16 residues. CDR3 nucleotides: TGTGCCAGCAGCCAAGTCTTGGCTAGCGGAGGCGGGGAGCTGTTTTTT. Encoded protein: CASSQVLASGGGELFF.

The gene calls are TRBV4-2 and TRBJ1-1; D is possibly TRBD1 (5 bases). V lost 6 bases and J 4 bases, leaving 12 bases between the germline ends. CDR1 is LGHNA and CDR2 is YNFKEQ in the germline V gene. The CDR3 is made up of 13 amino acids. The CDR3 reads CASRLQGSTEAFF. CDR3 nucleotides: TGTGCCAGCAGGCTGCAGGGATCCACTGAAGCTTTCTTT.